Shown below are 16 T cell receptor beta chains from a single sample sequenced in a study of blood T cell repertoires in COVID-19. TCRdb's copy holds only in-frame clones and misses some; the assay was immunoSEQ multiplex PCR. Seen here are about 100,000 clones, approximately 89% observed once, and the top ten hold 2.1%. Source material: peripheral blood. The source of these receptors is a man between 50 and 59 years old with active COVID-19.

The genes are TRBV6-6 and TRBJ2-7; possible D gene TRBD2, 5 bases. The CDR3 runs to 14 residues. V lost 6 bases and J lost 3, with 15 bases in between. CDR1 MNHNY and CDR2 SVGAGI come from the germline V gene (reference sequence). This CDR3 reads CASRREETVYEQYF. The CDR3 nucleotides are TGTGCCAGCAGGAGGGAAGAGACGGTCTACGAGCAGTACTTC.

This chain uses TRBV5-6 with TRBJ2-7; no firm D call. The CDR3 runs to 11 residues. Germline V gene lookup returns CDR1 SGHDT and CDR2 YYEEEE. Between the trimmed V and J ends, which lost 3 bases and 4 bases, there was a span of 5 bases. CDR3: CASSSAYEQYF. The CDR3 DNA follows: TGTGCCAGCAGCTCAGCGTACGAGCAGTACTTC.

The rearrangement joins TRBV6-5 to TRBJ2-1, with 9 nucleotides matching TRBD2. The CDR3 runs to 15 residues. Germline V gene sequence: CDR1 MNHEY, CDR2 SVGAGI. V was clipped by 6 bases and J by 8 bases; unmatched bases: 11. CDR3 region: CASRRSGGPTDEQFF. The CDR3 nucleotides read TGTGCCAGCAGAAGAAGCGGGGGGCCTACGGATGAGCAGTTCTTC.

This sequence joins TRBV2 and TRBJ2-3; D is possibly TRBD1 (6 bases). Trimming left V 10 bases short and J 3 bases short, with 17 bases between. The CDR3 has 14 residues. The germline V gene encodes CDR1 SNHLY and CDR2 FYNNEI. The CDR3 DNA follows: TGTGCCACCTCTCCTGGACAGTCGACAGATACGCAGTATTTT. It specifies CATSPGQSTDTQYF.

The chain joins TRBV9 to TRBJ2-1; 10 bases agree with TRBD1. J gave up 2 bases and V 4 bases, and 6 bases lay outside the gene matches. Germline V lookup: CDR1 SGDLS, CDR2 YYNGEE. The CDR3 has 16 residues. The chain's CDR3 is CASSHDRGQTYNEQFF. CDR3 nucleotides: TGTGCCAGCAGCCACGACAGGGGGCAGACCTACAATGAGCAGTTCTTC.

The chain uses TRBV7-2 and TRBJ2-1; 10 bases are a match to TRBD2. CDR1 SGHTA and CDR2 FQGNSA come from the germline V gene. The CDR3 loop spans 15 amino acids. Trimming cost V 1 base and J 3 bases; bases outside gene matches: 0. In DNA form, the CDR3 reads TGTGCCAGCAGCTTAGGACTAGCGGGCTACAATGAGCAGTTCTTC. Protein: CASSLGLAGYNEQFF. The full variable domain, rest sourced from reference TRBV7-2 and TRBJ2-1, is GAGVSQSPSNKVTEKGKDVELRCDPISGHTALYWYRQSLGQGLEFLIYFQGNSAPDKSGLPSDRFSAERTGGSVSTLTIQRTQQEDSAVYLCASSLGLAGYNEQFFGPGTRLTVL.

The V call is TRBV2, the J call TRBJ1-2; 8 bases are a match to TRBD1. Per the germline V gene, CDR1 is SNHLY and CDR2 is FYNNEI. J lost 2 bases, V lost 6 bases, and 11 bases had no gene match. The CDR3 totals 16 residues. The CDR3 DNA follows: TGTGCCAGCAGCCGTGAGGACAGGGTCATAAACTATGGCTACACCTTC. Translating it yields CASSREDRVINYGYTF.

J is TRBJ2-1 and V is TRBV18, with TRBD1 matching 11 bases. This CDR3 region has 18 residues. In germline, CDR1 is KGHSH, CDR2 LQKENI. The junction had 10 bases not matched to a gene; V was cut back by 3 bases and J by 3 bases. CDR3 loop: CASSPPGTGGIGYNEQFF. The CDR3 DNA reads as TGTGCCAGCTCACCCCCCGGGACAGGGGGGATTGGCTACAATGAGCAGTTCTTC. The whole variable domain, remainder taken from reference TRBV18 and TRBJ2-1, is NAGVMQNPRHLVRRRGQEARLRCSPMKGHSHVYWYRQLPEEGLKFMVYLQKENIIDESGMPKERFSAEFPKEGPSILRIQQVVRGDSAAYFCASSPPGTGGIGYNEQFFGPGTRLTVL.

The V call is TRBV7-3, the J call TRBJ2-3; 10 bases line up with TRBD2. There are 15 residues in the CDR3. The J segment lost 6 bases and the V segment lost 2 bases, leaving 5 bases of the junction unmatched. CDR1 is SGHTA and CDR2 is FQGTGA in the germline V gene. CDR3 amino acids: CASSLSSGGADTQYF. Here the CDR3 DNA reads TGTGCCAGCAGCTTATCTAGCGGGGGTGCTGATACGCAGTATTTT. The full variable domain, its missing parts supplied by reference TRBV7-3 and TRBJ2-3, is GAGVSQTPSNKVTEKGKYVELRCDPISGHTALYWYRQSLGQGPEFLIYFQGTGAADDSGLPNDRFFAVRPEGSVSTLKIQRTERGDSAVYLCASSLSSGGADTQYFGPGTRLTVL.

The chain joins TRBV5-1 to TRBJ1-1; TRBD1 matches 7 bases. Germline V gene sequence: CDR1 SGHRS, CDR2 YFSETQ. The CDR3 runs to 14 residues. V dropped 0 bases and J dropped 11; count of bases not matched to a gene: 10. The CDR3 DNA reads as TGCGCCAGCAGCTTGGATTGGACAGGCTTAGTCGCTTTCTTT. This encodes CASSLDWTGLVAFF.

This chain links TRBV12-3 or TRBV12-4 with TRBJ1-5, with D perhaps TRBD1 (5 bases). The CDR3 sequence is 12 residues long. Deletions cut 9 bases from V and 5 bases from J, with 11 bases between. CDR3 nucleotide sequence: TGTGCCAGTGCAAGGGGATATCAGCCCCAGCATTTT. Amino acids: CASARGYQPQHF.

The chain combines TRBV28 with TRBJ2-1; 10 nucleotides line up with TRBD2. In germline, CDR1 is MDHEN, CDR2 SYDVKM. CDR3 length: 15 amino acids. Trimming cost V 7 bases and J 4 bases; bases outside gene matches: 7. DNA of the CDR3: TGTGCCAGCACTCGTATAGCGGGGGGATACAATGAGCAGTTCTTC. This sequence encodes CASTRIAGGYNEQFF.

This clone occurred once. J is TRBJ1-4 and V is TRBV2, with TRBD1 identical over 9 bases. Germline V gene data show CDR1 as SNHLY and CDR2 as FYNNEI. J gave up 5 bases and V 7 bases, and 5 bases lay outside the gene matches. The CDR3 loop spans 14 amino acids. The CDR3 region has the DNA TGTGCCAGCATGTACGGGACAGGGAATGAAAAACTGTTTTTT. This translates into CASMYGTGNEKLFF.

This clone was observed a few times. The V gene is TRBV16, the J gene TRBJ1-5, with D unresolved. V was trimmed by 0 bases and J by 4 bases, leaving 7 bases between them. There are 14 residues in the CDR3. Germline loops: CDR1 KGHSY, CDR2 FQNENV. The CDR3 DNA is TGTGCCAGCAGCCAATCAAGCGGGAATCAGCCCCAGCATTTT. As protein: CASSQSSGNQPQHF.

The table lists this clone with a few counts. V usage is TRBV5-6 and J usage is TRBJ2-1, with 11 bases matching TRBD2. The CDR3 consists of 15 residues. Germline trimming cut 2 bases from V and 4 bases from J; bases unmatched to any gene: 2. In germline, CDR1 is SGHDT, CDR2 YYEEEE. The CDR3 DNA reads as TGTGCCAGCAGCTTAAGACTAGCGGGATACAATGAGCAGTTCTTC. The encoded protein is CASSLRLAGYNEQFF.

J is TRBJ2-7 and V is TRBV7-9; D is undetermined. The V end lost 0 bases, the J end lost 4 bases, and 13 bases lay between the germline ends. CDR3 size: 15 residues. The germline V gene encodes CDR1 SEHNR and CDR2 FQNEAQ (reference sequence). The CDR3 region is CASSLAPSSAYEQYV. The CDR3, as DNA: TGTGCCAGCAGCTTAGCGCCGTCCAGCGCGTACGAGCAGTACGTC.